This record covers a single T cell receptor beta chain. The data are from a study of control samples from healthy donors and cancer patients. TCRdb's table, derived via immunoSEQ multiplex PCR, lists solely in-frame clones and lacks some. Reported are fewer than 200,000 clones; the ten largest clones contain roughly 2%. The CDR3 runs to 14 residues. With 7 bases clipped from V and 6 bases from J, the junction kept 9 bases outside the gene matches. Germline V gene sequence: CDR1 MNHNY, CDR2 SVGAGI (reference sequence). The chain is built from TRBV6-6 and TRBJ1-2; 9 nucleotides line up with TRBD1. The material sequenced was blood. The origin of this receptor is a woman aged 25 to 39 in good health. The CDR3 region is CASTPRTGVDGYTF. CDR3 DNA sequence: TGTGCCAGCACACCCCGGACAGGGGTGGATGGCTACACCTTC.